This T cell receptor beta chain was found in a study of shared clonotypes between healthy human individuals. Generated by immunoSEQ multiplex PCR, the TCRdb table keeps only in-frame clones and is missing some. The profile shows over a million clones, 75% of them singletons. Germline-derived CDR1 and CDR2 are LGHNA and YSLEER. V was trimmed by 1 base and J by 10 bases, leaving 8 bases between them. This CDR3 comprises 12 residues. There were only Caucasian adults among the donors, and all lived in Nashville, Tennessee. Sequenced sample: memory CD4+ T cells sorted from blood. Subset: CD45RA-negative fraction. The rearrangement joins TRBV4-3 to TRBJ2-1, with D unresolved. The TCR sequence derives from a man younger than 35 in good health. In DNA form, the CDR3 reads TGCGCCAGCAGCCAAGTTGGGCGGGAGCAGTTCTTC. Amino acid sequence: CASSQVGREQFF.